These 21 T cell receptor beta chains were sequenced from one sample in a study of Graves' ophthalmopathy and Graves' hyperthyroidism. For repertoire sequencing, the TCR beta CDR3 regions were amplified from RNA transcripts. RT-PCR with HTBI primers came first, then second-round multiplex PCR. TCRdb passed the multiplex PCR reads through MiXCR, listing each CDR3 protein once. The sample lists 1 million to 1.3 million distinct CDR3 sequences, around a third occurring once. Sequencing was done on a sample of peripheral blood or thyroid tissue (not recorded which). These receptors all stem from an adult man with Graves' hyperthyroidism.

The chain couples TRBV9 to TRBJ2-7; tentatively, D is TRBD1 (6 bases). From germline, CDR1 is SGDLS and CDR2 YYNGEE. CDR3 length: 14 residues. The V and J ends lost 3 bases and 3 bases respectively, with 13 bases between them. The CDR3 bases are TGTGCCAGCAGCGCCTCCCCGGACAGCTACGAGCAGTACTTC. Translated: CASSASPDSYEQYF.

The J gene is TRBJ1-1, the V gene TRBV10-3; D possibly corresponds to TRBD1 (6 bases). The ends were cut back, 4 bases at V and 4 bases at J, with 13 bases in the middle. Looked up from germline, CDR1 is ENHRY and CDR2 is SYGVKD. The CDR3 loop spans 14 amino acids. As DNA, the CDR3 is TGTGCCATCAGTGCCGAGGGGGTCTTCACTGAAGCTTTCTTT. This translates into CAISAEGVFTEAFF.

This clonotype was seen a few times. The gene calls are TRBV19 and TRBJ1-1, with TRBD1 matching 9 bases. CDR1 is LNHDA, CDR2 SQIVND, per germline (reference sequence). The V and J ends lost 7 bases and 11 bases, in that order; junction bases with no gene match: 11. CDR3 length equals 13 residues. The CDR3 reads CASTGQGTSAAFF. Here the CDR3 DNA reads TGTGCCAGTACGGGACAGGGTACCTCGGCTGCTTTCTTT.

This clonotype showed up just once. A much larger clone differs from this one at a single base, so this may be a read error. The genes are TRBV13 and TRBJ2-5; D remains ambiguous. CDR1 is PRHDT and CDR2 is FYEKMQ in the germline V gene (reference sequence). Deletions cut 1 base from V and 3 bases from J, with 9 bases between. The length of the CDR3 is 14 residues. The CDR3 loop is CASSLERLKETQYF. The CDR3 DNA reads TGTGCCAGCAGCTTAGAACGCTTAAAAGAGACCCAGTACTTC.

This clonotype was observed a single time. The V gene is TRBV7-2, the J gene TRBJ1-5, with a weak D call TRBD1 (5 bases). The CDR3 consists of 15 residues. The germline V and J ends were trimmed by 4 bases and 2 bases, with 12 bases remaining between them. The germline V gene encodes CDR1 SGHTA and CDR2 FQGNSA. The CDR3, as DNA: TGTGCCAGCAGCTCGAGGGGTGAAGGCAATCAGCCCCAGCATTTT. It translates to CASSSRGEGNQPQHF.

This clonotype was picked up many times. This chain's CDR3 is CASSGNNYGYTF. The CDR3, as DNA: TGTGCCAGCAGCGGTAATAACTATGGCTACACCTTC. The chain carries TRBV25-1 and TRBJ1-2; no clear D. The CDR3 is made up of 12 amino acids. CDR1 is MGHDK and CDR2 is SYGVNS in the germline V gene. Trimming removed 6 bases at V and 1 base at J, with 6 bases between.

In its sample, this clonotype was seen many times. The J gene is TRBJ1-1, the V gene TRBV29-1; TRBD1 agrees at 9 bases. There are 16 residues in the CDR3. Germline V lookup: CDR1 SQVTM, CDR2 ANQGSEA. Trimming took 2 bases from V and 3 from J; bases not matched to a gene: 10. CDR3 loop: CSVEPWDRDMDTEAFF. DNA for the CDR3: TGCAGCGTTGAACCATGGGACAGGGATATGGACACTGAAGCTTTCTTT.

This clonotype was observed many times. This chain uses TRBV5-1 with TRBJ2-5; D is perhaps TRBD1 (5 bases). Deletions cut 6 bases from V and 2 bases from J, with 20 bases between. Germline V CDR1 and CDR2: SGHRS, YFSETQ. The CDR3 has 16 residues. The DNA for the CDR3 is TGCGCCAGCACCCTTCAGGGTTTCGGGTTACAAGAGACCCAGTACTTC. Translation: CASTLQGFGLQETQYF.

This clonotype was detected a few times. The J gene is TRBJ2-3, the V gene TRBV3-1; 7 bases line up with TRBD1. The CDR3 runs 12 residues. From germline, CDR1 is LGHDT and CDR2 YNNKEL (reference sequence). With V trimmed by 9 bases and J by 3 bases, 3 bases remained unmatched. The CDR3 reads CASSTGTDTQYF. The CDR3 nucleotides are TGTGCCAGTTCGACAGGGACAGATACGCAGTATTTT.

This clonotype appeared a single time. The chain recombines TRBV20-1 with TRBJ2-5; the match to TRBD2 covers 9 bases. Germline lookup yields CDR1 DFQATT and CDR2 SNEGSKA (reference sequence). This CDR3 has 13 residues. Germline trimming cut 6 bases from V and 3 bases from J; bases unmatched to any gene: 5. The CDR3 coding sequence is TGCAGTGCGCCGGGACTAGCTGAAGAGACCCAGTACTTC. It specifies CSAPGLAEETQYF.

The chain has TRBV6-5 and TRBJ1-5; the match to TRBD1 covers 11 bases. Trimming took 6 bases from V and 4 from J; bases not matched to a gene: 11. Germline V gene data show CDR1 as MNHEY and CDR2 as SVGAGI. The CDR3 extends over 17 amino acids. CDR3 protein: CASSHSPGTGGNQPQHF. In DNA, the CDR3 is TGTGCCAGCAGCCACTCCCCCGGGACAGGGGGGAATCAGCCCCAGCATTTT.

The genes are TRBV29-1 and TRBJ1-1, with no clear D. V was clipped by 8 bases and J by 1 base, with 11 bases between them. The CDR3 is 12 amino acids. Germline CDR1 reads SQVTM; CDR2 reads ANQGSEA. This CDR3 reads CSIVTANTEAFF. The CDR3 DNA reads TGCAGCATTGTGACGGCGAACACTGAAGCTTTCTTT.

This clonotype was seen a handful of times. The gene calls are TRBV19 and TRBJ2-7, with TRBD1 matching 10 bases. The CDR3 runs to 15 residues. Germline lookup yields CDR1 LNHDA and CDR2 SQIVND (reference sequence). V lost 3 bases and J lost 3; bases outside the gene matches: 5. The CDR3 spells CASSMGTGVFYEQYF. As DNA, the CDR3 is TGTGCCAGTAGTATGGGGACAGGGGTTTTCTACGAGCAGTACTTC.

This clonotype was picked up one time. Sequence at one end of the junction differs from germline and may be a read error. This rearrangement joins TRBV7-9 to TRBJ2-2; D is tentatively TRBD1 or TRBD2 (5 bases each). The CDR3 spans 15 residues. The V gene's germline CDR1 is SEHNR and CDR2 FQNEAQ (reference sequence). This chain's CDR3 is CASSAKQDNTGELYF. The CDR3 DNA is TGTGCCAGCAGCGCGAAACAGGATAACACCGGGGAGCTGTACTTC.

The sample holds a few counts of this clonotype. The DNA of the CDR3 is TGTGCCAGCAGTCCTTCAGGGGGGGGGGGAGAGACCCAGTACTTC. Translation: CASSPSGGGGETQYF. The chain uses TRBV25-1 and TRBJ2-5; either TRBD1 or TRBD2 may supply D (7 bases each). Per germline, CDR1 MGHDK and CDR2 SYGVNS. V was clipped by 5 bases and J by 4 bases, with 17 bases between them. The CDR3 has 15 residues.

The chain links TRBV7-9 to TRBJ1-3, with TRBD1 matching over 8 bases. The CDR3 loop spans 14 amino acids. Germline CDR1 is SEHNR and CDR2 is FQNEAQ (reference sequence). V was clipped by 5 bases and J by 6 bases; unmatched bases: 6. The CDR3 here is CASSVFQGANTIYF. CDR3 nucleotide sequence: TGTGCCAGCAGCGTATTCCAGGGGGCAAACACCATATATTTT.

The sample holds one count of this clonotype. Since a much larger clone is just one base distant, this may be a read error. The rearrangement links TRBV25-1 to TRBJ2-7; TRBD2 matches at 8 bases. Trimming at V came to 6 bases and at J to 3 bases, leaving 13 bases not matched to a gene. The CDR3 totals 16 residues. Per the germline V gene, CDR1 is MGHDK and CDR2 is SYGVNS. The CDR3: CASRRISGMWNYEQYF. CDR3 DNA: TGTGCCAGCAGGCGAATTAGCGGGATGTGGAACTACGAGCAGTACTTC.

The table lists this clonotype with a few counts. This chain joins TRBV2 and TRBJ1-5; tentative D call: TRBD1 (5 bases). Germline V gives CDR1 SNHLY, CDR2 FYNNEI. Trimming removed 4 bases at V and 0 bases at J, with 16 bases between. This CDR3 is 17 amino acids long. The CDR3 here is CASSVGQGISSNQPQHF. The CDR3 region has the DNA TGTGCCAGCAGTGTTGGCCAGGGAATCAGTAGCAATCAGCCCCAGCATTTT.

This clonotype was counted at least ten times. The CDR3 sequence: CASSLGDRVPETQYF. Here the CDR3 DNA reads TGTGCCAGCAGCTTAGGGGACAGGGTTCCAGAGACCCAGTACTTC. This chain links TRBV7-8 with TRBJ2-5; 9 bases agree with TRBD1. The CDR3 consists of 15 residues. Trimming took 1 base from V and 4 from J; bases not matched to a gene: 4. Germline loops: CDR1 SGHVS, CDR2 FQNEAQ.

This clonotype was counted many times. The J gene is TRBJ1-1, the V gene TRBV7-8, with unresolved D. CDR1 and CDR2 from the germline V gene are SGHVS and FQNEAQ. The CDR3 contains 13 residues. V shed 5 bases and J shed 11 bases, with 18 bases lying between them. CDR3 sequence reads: CASSPSVEGTAFF. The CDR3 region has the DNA TGTGCCAGCAGCCCGTCGGTGGAGGGCACTGCTTTCTTT.

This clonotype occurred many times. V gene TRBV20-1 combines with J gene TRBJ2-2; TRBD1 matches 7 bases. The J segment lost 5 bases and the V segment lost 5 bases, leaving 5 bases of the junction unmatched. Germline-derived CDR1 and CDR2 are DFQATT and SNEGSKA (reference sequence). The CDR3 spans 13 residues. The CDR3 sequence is CSARTGFTGELFF. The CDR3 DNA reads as TGCAGTGCTCGGACAGGATTTACCGGGGAGCTGTTTTTT.